This T cell receptor beta chain was identified in a study of T cells after yellow fever vaccination. Whole-study findings and limits: Clonotypes appearing in both CD4 and CD8 compartments existed, and their share was small.

Trimming left V 5 bases short and J 0 bases short, with 14 bases between. Per germline, CDR1 SGHVS and CDR2 FNYEAQ. This CDR3 has 17 amino acids. MiXCR, applied by TCRdb to the 5' RACE reads, yields one record per CDR3 protein. The sample yields 600,000 to 750,000 distinct CDR3 sequences, around 12% seen once. This clonotype was seen a handful of times. No antigen is known for it. The source was PBMCs, collected on the day of the yellow fever booster vaccination. This TCR was sampled from a man under 40 who received the YFV17D yellow fever vaccine. The chain links TRBV7-6 to TRBJ2-6, with D unclear. DNA for the CDR3: TGTGCCAGCAGCCTCCAGGCGTGGAGCTCTGGGGCCAACGTCCTGACTTTC. Translated: CASSLQAWSSGANVLTF.